This T cell receptor (beta chain) was found in a study of T cells after yellow fever vaccination. They built TCR cDNA with 5'RACE template switching, a step that put in a universal primer site and UMIs. From the 5' RACE reads, TCRdb called clonotypes with MiXCR, one entry per CDR3 protein. The sample holds about 350,000 distinct CDR3 sequences, roughly 10% seen once. Whole-study results and caveats: The booster saw the reappearance of most primary-vaccination clones (nearly 98% CD4, 88% CD8). Secondary responses were weaker yet peaked faster, day 5 versus 15.

Germline assignment: CDR1 SEHNR and CDR2 FQNEAQ (reference sequence). V was shortened by 5 bases and J by 5 bases, with 19 bases between the two germline ends. This CDR3 has 16 amino acids. Worth noting for this clonotype: Its target is unknown.

This TCR was recovered from a man younger than 35 who received the YFV17D yellow fever vaccine. Specimen: PBMCs, collected on the day of the first yellow fever vaccination. The gene calls are TRBV7-9 and TRBJ2-4, with D possibly matching TRBD1 (6 bases). CDR3 sequence reads: CASSPSRARGQNIQYF. The CDR3 DNA reads TGTGCCAGCAGCCCCTCAAGAGCCAGGGGCCAAAACATTCAGTACTTC.